This paragraph reports one TCR beta chain. This CDR3 spans 22 amino acids. Trimming took 3 bases from V and 0 from J, leaving 30 bases between them. In germline, CDR1 is MGHRA, CDR2 YSYEKL. A single-stranded UMI oligo with SP2 sequence was ligated to cDNA 3' ends. An equimolar mix of RC1.1 and RC1.2 primed the beta chain across TRBC1 and TRBC2. TCRdb fed the UMI-ligation and nested PCR reads into MiXCR, producing one record per CDR3 protein. The sample lists tens of thousands of distinct CDR3 sequences; under 13% were seen once. These data originate in a study of quantifying T cell responses using KT2 cells. The wider study: Reverse transcription used primers in the TCR alpha and beta constant regions. Estimated efficiency of the T4 ligation step was above 8.5% under optimum conditions. A predetermined fluorescence threshold ended the second PCR, run as a qPCR.

Unfractionated PBMC were spiked with known numbers of KT2 clone cells. Sequenced: PBMCs spiked with cells of the T cell clone KT2. This chain connects TRBV4-1 to TRBJ2-1; D is perhaps TRBD1 or TRBD2 (5 bases each). This clonotype was sampled from a human donor. CDR3 DNA: TGCGCCAGCAGCCATCCCAAGCCCGAGGGGTTAGTGTTAGAGGGCTCCTACAATGAGCAGTTCTTC. It translates to CASSHPKPEGLVLEGSYNEQFF.